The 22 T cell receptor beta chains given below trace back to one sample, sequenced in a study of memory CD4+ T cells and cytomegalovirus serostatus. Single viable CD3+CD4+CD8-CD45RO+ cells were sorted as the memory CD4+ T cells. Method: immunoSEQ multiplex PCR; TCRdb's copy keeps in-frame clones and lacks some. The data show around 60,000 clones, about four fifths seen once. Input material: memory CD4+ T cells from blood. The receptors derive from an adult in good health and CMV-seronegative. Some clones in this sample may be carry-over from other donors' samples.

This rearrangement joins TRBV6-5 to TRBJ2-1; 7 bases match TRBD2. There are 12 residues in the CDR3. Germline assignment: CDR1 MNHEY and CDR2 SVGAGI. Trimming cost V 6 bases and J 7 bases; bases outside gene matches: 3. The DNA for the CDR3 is TGTGCCAGCAGCGTCGGGGGGAATGAGCAGTTCTTC. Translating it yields CASSVGGNEQFF.

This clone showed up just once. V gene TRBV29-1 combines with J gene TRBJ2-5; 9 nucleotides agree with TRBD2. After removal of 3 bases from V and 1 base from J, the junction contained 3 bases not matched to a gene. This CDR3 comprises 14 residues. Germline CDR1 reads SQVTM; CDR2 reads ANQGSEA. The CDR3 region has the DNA TGCAGCGTTGAGAGGCGGGAGGGCCAAGAGACCCAGTACTTC. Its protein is CSVERREGQETQYF.

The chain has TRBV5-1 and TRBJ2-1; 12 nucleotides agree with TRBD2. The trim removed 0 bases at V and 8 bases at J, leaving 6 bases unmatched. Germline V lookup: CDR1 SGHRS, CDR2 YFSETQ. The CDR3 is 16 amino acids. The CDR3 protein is CASSLGASGRVDEQFF. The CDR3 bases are TGCGCCAGCAGCTTGGGGGCTAGCGGGAGGGTAGATGAGCAGTTCTTC.

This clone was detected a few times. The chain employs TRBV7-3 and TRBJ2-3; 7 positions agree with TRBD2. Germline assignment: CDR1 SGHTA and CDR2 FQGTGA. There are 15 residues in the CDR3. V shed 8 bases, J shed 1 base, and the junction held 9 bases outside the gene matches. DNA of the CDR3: TGTGCCAGCTCGGGCTCTAGCGGCGGCACAGATACGCAGTATTTT. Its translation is CASSGSSGGTDTQYF.

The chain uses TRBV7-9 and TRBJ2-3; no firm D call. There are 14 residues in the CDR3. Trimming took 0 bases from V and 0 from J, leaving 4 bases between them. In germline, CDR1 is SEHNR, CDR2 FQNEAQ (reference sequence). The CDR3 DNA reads TGTGCCAGCAGCTTAGCTAGAAGCACAGATACGCAGTATTTT. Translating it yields CASSLARSTDTQYF.

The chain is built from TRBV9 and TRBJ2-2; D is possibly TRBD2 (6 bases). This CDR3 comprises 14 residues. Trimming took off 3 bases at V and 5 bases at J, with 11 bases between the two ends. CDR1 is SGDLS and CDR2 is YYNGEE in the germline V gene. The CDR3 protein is CASSGLLATGELFF. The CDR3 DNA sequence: TGTGCCAGCAGCGGCCTCCTAGCGACCGGGGAGCTGTTTTTT.

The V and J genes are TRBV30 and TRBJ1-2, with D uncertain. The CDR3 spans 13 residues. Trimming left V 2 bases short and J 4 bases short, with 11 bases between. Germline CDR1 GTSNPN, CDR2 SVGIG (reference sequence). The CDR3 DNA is TGTGCCTGGAGTCCCCGAGAGGCCTATGGCTACACCTTC. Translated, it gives CAWSPREAYGYTF. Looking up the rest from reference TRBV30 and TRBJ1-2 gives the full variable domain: SQTIHQWPATLVQPVGSPLSLECTVEGTSNPNLYWYRQAAGRGLQLLFYSVGIGQISSEVPQNLSASRPQDRQFILSSKKLLLSDSGFYLCAWSPREAYGYTFGSGTRLTVV.

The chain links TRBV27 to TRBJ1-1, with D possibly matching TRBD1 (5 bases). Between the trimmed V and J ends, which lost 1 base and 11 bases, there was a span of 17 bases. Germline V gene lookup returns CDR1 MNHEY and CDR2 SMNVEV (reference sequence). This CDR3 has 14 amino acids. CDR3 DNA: TGTGCCAGCAGTTTATTTGGGGACCGGGGCCGTGCTTTCTTT. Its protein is CASSLFGDRGRAFF.

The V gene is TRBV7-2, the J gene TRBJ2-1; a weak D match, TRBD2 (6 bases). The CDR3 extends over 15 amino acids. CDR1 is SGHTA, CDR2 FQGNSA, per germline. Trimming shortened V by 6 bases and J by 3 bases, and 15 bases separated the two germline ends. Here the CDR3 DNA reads TGTGCCAGCAGTCAAAGCGGGTATAGCTACAATGAGCAGTTCTTC. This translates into CASSQSGYSYNEQFF.

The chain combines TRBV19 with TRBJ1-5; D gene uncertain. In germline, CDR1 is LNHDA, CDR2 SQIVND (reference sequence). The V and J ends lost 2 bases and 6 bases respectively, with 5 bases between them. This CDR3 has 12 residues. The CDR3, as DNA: TGTGCCAGTAGTATAATAGGTCAGCCCCAGCATTTT. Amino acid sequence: CASSIIGQPQHF. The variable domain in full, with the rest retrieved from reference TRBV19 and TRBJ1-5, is DGGITQSPKYLFRKEGQNVTLSCEQNLNHDAMYWYRQDPGQGLRLIYYSQIVNDFQKGDIAEGYSVSREKKESFPLTVTSAQKNPTAFYLCASSIIGQPQHFGDGTRLSIL.

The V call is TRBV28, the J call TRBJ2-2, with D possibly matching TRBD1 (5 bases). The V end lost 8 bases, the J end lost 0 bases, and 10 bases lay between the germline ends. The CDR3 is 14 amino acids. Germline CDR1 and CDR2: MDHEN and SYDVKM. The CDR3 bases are TGTGCCAGCCGCAGCAGGGCGAACACCGGGGAGCTGTTTTTT. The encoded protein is CASRSRANTGELFF.

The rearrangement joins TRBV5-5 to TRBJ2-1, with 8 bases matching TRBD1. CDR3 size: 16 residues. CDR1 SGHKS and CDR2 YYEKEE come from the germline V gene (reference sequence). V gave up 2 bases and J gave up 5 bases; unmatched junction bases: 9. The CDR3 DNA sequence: TGTGCCAGCAGCTTTTCGGGGCAGGGGGCCCACAATGAGCAGTTCTTC. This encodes CASSFSGQGAHNEQFF.

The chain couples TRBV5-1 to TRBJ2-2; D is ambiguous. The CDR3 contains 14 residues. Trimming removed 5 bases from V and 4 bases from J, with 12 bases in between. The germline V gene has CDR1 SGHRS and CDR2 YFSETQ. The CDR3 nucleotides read TGCGCCAGCAGGAGCCGCACCAGCACCGGGGAGCTGTTTTTT. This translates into CASRSRTSTGELFF.

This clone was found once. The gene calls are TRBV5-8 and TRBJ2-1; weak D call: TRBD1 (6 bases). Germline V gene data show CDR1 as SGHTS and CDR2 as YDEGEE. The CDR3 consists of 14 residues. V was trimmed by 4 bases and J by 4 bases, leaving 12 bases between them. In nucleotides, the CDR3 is TGTGCCAGCAGCCCCTACGGACAGTACAATGAGCAGTTCTTC. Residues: CASSPYGQYNEQFF.

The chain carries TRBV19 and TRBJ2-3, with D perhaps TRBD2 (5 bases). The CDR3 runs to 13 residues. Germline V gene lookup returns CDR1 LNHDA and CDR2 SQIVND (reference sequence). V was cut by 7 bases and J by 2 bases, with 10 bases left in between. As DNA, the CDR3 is TGTGCCAGTAAGGACTCGAACACAGATACGCAGTATTTT. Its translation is CASKDSNTDTQYF.

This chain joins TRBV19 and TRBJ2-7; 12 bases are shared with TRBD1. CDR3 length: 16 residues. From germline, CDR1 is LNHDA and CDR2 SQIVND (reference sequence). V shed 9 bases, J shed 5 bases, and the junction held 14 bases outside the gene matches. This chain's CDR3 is CASATGTGGGRDEQYF. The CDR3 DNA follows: TGTGCCAGCGCGACCGGGACAGGGGGCGGGAGGGACGAGCAGTACTTC. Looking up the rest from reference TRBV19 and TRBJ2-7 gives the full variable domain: DGGITQSPKYLFRKEGQNVTLSCEQNLNHDAMYWYRQDPGQGLRLIYYSQIVNDFQKGDIAEGYSVSREKKESFPLTVTSAQKNPTAFYLCASATGTGGGRDEQYFGPGTRLTVT.

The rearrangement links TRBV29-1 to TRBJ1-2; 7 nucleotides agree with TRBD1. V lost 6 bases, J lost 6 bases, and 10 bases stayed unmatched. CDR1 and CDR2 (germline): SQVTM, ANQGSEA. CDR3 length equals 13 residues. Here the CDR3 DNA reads TGCAGCGTAGGGGGCCGGGGAACGGATGGCTACACCTTC. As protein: CSVGGRGTDGYTF.

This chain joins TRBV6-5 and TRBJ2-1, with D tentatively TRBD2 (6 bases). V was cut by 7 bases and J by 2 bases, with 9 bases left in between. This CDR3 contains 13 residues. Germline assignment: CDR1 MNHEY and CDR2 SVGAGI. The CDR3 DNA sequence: TGTGCCAGCATGGGGGGACCCTACAATGAGCAGTTCTTC. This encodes CASMGGPYNEQFF.

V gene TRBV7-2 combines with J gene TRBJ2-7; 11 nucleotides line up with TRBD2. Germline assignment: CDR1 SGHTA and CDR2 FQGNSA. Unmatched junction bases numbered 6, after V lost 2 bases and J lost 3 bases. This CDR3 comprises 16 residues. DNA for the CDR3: TGTGCCAGCAGCTTAACCTCTAGCGGGAGGAACTACGAGCAGTACTTC. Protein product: CASSLTSSGRNYEQYF.

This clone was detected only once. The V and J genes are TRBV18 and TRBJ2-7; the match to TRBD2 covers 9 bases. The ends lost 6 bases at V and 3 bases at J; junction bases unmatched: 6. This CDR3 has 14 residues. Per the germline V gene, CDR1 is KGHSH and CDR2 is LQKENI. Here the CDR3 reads CASSPSGMGYEQYF. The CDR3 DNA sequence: TGTGCCAGCTCGCCTAGCGGGATGGGCTACGAGCAGTACTTC.

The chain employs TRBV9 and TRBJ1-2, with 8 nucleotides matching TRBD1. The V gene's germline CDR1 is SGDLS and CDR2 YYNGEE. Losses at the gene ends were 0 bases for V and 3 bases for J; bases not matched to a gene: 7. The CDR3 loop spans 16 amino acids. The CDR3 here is CASSVGPGQGDYGYTF. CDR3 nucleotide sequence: TGTGCCAGCAGCGTAGGCCCTGGACAGGGCGACTATGGCTACACCTTC.

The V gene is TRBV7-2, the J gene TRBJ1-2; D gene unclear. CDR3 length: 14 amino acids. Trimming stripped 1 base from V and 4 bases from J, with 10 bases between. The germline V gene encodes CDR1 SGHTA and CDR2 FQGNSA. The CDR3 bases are TGTGCCAGCAGCTTAGAGTATCGAGGCTATGGCTACACCTTC. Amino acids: CASSLEYRGYGYTF.